Shown below are 14 T cell receptor beta chains from a single sample sequenced in a study of blood T cells in healthy people across ages (dated by TCRdb to about 2015). Receptor libraries were prepared by 5' RACE. The instrument given in TCRdb is Illumina HiSeq 2500. A second roughly 7 to 12 cycle PCR used a sample-barcoded 5' primer and a J-beta primer mix. In TCRdb, the public reads were trimmed at Q25 with fastp and aligned with MiXCR, with productive beta chains retained. Each CDR3 protein appears once, grouped with its most common genes and DNA. The sample has some 1,500,000 distinct CDR3 sequences on record, roughly 43% of them singletons. About 4.1% of the sample rests with the top ten. The sample taken for sequencing was blood. These receptors were obtained from a woman younger than 30 in good health.

This clonotype was seen a handful of times. This chain joins TRBV27 and TRBJ2-5, with 7 bases lining up with TRBD2. The length of the CDR3 is 15 residues. The J segment lost 5 bases and the V segment lost 4 bases, leaving 10 bases of the junction unmatched. Germline CDR1 and CDR2: MNHEY and SMNVEV (reference sequence). The CDR3, as DNA: TGTGCCAGCAGTTCCCCTAGGGACTATGAGGAGACCCAGTACTTC. Its protein is CASSSPRDYEETQYF.

This clonotype was observed a few times. This rearrangement joins TRBV11-2 to TRBJ2-1, with D unresolved. The germline gives CDR1 SGHAT, CDR2 FQNNGV. CDR3 length equals 15 residues. V gave up 3 bases and J gave up 3 bases, with 12 bases separating them. The CDR3 DNA is TGTGCCAGCAGCTTCACCGATGAAAGCTACAATGAGCAGTTCTTC. Translated, it gives CASSFTDESYNEQFF.

The chain employs TRBV20-1 and TRBJ2-5; D remains ambiguous. This CDR3 contains 10 residues. V was shortened by 5 bases and J by 11 bases, with 12 bases between the two germline ends. CDR1 and CDR2 (germline): DFQATT, SNEGSKA (reference sequence). This CDR3 is CSAPVNEQYF. CDR3 DNA sequence: TGCAGTGCTCCAGTCAATGAGCAGTACTTC.

The chain carries TRBV20-1 and TRBJ2-3; either TRBD1 or TRBD2 may supply D (6 bases each). CDR3 length: 13 residues. V was trimmed by 6 bases and J by 5 bases, leaving 15 bases between them. Germline V gene sequence: CDR1 DFQATT, CDR2 SNEGSKA (reference sequence). The CDR3 loop is CSADGGFVDTQYF. In DNA form, the CDR3 reads TGCAGTGCAGACGGGGGCTTCGTAGATACGCAGTATTTT.

The chain carries TRBV7-2 and TRBJ2-4; possibly TRBD2 for D (5 bases). This CDR3 spans 13 amino acids. The germline V and J ends were trimmed by 1 base and 13 bases, with 14 bases remaining between them. From germline, CDR1 is SGHTA and CDR2 FQGNSA. The CDR3 nucleotides are TGTGCCAGCAGCTTAGTTTCCGAGAGGGAGCAGTACTTC. Encoded protein: CASSLVSEREQYF.

This clonotype was observed a handful of times. This chain connects TRBV6-1 to TRBJ2-7; 11 nucleotides align to TRBD1. The CDR3 extends over 14 amino acids. The V and J ends lost 7 bases and 3 bases, in that order; junction bases with no gene match: 5. Per the germline V gene, CDR1 is MNHNS and CDR2 is SASEGT. CDR3 sequence: CASKLGQGVYEQYF. The CDR3 nucleotides read TGTGCCAGCAAGCTGGGACAGGGGGTCTACGAGCAGTACTTC.

V and J are TRBV3-1 and TRBJ2-7; D is possibly TRBD2 (6 bases). Germline V gene lookup returns CDR1 LGHDT and CDR2 YNNKEL (reference sequence). This CDR3 region has 18 residues. The V gene lost 0 bases and the J gene lost 3 bases, with 21 bases spanning the gap. The CDR3 reads CASSQEGRGKRGLYEQYF. CDR3 bases: TGTGCCAGCAGCCAAGAAGGCCGGGGTAAAAGGGGACTCTACGAGCAGTACTTC.

This clonotype was seen more than once but under ten times. J is TRBJ2-7 and V is TRBV20-1; no firm D call. The length of the CDR3 is 11 residues. V lost 6 bases, J lost 4 bases, and 10 bases lay in between. Germline values: CDR1 DFQATT, CDR2 SNEGSKA (reference sequence). CDR3 DNA: TGCAGTGCCCCCTTTCGGTACGAGCAGTACTTC. It is translated as CSAPFRYEQYF.

The sample holds many counts of this clonotype. The chain uses TRBV27 and TRBJ1-2, with a weak D call TRBD1 (5 bases). Germline V lookup: CDR1 MNHEY, CDR2 SMNVEV (reference sequence). The V gene lost 6 bases and the J gene lost 0 bases, with 8 bases spanning the gap. This CDR3 contains 13 residues. CDR3 amino acids: CASSLTANYGYTF. Here the CDR3 DNA reads TGTGCCAGCAGCTTGACAGCTAACTATGGCTACACCTTC.

The V and J genes are TRBV6-5 and TRBJ2-5; no clear D gene. Near its end, the DNA agrees better with TRBJ2-7, so the J call may be wrong. This CDR3 has 12 amino acids. CDR1 is MNHEY, CDR2 SVGAGI, per germline. The CDR3 nucleotides read TGTGCCAGCAGCCGGACGGTTTGCGAGCAGTACTTC. Protein product: CASSRTVCEQYF.

The DNA of the CDR3 is TGCGCCAGCAGCCAAGGATTTACACCGGGACAAGTCACAGATACGCAGTATTTT. Residues: CASSQGFTPGQVTDTQYF. This chain uses TRBV4-3 with TRBJ2-3; TRBD1 is a possible D gene (6 bases). The V end lost 1 base, the J end lost 2 bases, and 19 bases lay between the germline ends. Germline V CDR1 and CDR2: LGHNA, YSLEER. The CDR3 is 18 amino acids.

This sequence joins TRBV11-2 and TRBJ2-1; no clear D. V was trimmed by 4 bases and J by 8 bases, leaving 9 bases between them. The CDR3 length is 12 residues. Germline V gene lookup returns CDR1 SGHAT and CDR2 FQNNGV. The CDR3 is CASSSNSHEQFF. CDR3 nucleotide sequence: TGTGCCAGCAGCTCGAACTCCCATGAGCAGTTCTTC.

The J gene is TRBJ2-5, the V gene TRBV28; the match to TRBD1 covers 7 bases. CDR3 length equals 15 residues. V shed 5 bases, J shed 9 bases, and the junction held 15 bases outside the gene matches. Germline V lookup: CDR1 MDHEN, CDR2 SYDVKM. CDR3 DNA: TGTGCCAGCAGTACAGACGCAGGGGGTCCAGGGGCCCAGTACTTC. Translating gives CASSTDAGGPGAQYF. Full variable domain (rest looked up from reference TRBV28 and TRBJ2-5): DVKVTQSSRYLVKRTGEKVFLECVQDMDHENMFWYRQDPGLGLRLIYFSYDVKMKEKGDIPEGYSVSREKKERFSLILESASTNQTSMYLCASSTDAGGPGAQYFGPGTRLLVL.

The chain carries TRBV2 and TRBJ2-3, with 7 bases aligning to TRBD1. Germline V gene data show CDR1 as SNHLY and CDR2 as FYNNEI. The CDR3 loop spans 15 amino acids. V dropped 6 bases and J dropped 2; count of bases not matched to a gene: 8. For the CDR3, the DNA is TGTGCCAGCAGCCTAGACAGGGCTTACACAGATACGCAGTATTTT. This gives the protein CASSLDRAYTDTQYF.